Included here is one TCR beta chain sequence, with context. Its antigen is as yet unknown. The sample belongs to a study of CD8 T cells in ankylosing spondylitis. The CDR3 spans 14 residues. The germline gives CDR1 MGHRA, CDR2 YSYEKL. Trimming took 0 bases from V and 5 from J, leaving 10 bases between them. Quantitative 5'-RACE was performed with molecular barcodes, and it yielded the TCR beta libraries. TCRdb called the 5' RACE reads again in MiXCR, with one record for every CDR3 protein. The sample records about 340,000 distinct CDR3 sequences, roughly 14% being singletons. Notes on the study in general: CD8+ disease-linked clones were present at relatively low frequencies in blood.

This receptor was obtained from a male donor with ankylosing spondylitis or in good health (not recorded which). The J gene is TRBJ2-5, the V gene TRBV4-1, with D perhaps TRBD1 (5 bases). Sequenced sample: blood, either unsorted or a sorted T cell fraction (not recorded which). CDR3 sequence (DNA): TGCGCCAGCAGCCAAGATGCACAGGTGGAGACCCAGTACTTC. The encoded protein is CASSQDAQVETQYF.